This TCR beta chain was documented in a study of blood T cell repertoires in COVID-19. Study-level background: Collection of acute and convalescent COVID-19 samples took place in the United States, Italy and Spain. PBMCs, B-cell-depleted T cells, or T cells were the source of the cDNA or gDNA that made up the material.

In the original workflow: Estimated nucleated cell counts came from reference gene primer amplification. The repertoire was sequenced with immunoSEQ multiplex PCR; TCRdb's copy has only in-frame clones and lacks some. That table is the source of V, J and clone size, and D and trimming were worked out from the DNA. This table has 50,000 to 65,000 clones, 74% appearing once. The CDR3 totals 18 residues. Trimming took 6 bases from V and 3 from J; bases not matched to a gene: 16. Germline CDR1 is LNHDA and CDR2 is SQIVND (reference sequence). The chain uses TRBV19 and TRBJ1-2; 10 bases are shared with TRBD1. This clonotype was obtained from a woman older than 75 with acute or convalescent COVID-19. Sequencing input: peripheral blood. The CDR3 region is CASSPSAIGTGDHYGYTF. The CDR3 DNA reads TGTGCCAGTAGCCCCTCAGCAATCGGGACAGGGGATCACTATGGCTACACCTTC.